This T cell receptor beta chain was recorded in a study of cytomegalovirus exposure and HLA in healthy donors. About the research overall: In a previous analysis, nearly 120 million unique TCR beta sequences were found from approximately 180 million T cells. Study results and caveats: The authors enumerated 150 to 200 TCR beta chains as linked to cytomegalovirus. Versus the approximately 670-donor mean, an Asian-associated ancestry cluster reportedly showed fewer N-insertions in a later analysis.

This clone has only one observation. Antigen specificity is unknown. 60 Vbeta and 13 Jbeta primers were used in PCR. Sequenced by immunoSEQ multiplex PCR; TCRdb stores in-frame clones only, minus some. This table holds more than 110,000 clones, approximately 70% found once. CDR3 size: 14 residues. J was trimmed by 4 bases and V by 0 bases; bases with no gene match: 1. Germline V gene lookup returns CDR1 LNHNV and CDR2 YYDKDF (reference sequence). The chain couples TRBV15 to TRBJ2-3, with 7 bases matching TRBD1. Sequencing input: PBMCs. The source is a woman aged 55-75 years in good health and CMV-seropositive. CDR3: CATSRDQGADTQYF. CDR3 nucleotides: TGTGCCACCAGCAGAGATCAGGGGGCAGATACGCAGTATTTT.